Included here is one T cell receptor beta chain sequence, with context. CD8+CD57+ cell expansion had been shown by flow cytometry in patients chosen for sequencing. For CDR3 and TCR beta VDJ profiling, genomic DNA was the template used. TCRdb analysed the reads with MiXCR anew, one entry per CDR3 protein. The sample lists over 150,000 distinct CDR3 sequences, about 45% occurring once. The data originate from a study of CD8+CD57+ T cells in acquired aplastic anemia. V was cut by 2 bases and J by 3 bases, with 10 bases left in between. The CDR3 has 15 amino acids. Germline V gene sequence: CDR1 KGHDR, CDR2 SFDVKD.

This clonotype was sampled from a human donor with aplastic anemia. The specimen was sorted CD4+, CD8+, or CD8+CD57+ T cells (not recorded which) from PBMCs. The genes are TRBV24-1 and TRBJ2-1, with D possibly matching TRBD1 (5 bases). The CDR3, as DNA: TGTGCCACCAGTGATTCAGGGTCGGGCTACAATGAGCAGTTCTTC. Residues: CATSDSGSGYNEQFF.